This T cell receptor (beta chain) originates from a study of blood T cells in healthy people across ages. Germline lookup yields CDR1 MNHNS and CDR2 SASEGT. This CDR3 has 13 residues. Trimming stripped 4 bases from V and 7 bases from J, with 13 bases between. Each donor's blood draw was 7.5 to 10 milliliters of peripheral blood. A second PCR, run for about 7 to 12 cycles, used a sample-barcoded 5' primer plus a J-beta primer mix. A template-switch adaptor that had 12 random nucleotides put a tag on each cDNA molecule. TCRdb ran MiXCR on the 5' RACE reads and lists one entry per CDR3 protein. The repertoire holds fewer than 700,000 distinct CDR3 sequences, with over 40% as singletons.

V gene TRBV6-1 combines with J gene TRBJ1-2; weak D call: TRBD1 (6 bases). Sequenced material: blood. The receptor comes from a man aged 80 or over in good health. This CDR3 reads CASSATGWAGYTF. In DNA, the CDR3 is TGTGCCAGCAGTGCCACAGGGTGGGCTGGCTACACCTTC.